The text below deals with one T cell receptor (beta chain). The antigen remains undetermined. These data originate in a study of cytomegalovirus exposure and HLA in healthy donors. Whole-study results and caveats: A later analysis linked a missense DCLRE1C variant to TCR beta V- and J-gene trimming.

Germline V gene sequence: CDR1 MNHEY, CDR2 SVGAGI. The germline V and J ends were trimmed by 6 bases and 10 bases, with 10 bases remaining between them. The CDR3 runs to 11 residues. It was with 60 Vbeta and 13 Jbeta primers that the PCR ran. Using immunoSEQ multiplex PCR, the repertoire was profiled, and TCRdb retains in-frame clones only, with some absent. The data hold over 50,000 clones, with over 55% observed a single time. Sample: PBMCs. This TCR was sampled from a man between 40 and 49 years old in good health and CMV-seropositive. V and J are TRBV6-5 and TRBJ2-1; possible D gene TRBD1, 5 bases. The CDR3 DNA reads as TGTGCCAGCAGCAGGGATTCGGAGCAGTTCTTC. Protein: CASSRDSEQFF.